The present TCR beta chain was sequenced within a study of shared clonotypes between healthy human individuals. Germline lookup yields CDR1 MDHEN and CDR2 SYDVKM. The CDR3 is 12 amino acids. V dropped 3 bases and J dropped 6 bases, with 5 bases sitting between them. Naive CD8 cells lacked CD45RO and underwent positive selection for CCR7, leaving out terminally differentiated effector memory CD45RA+ cells. Per the study methods: ImmunoSEQ only sent back junction sequences with no quality scores, so filtering was done differently. Sequencing was performed with immunoSEQ multiplex PCR; in TCRdb, only in-frame clones are kept and a portion is missing. V and J calls and clone size come straight from that table; D and trimming were deduced from the DNA. Seen here are roughly 890,000 clones, 80% to 95% observed once, and the top ten hold approximately 25%.

The chain couples TRBV28 to TRBJ2-2; no clear D. The specimen sequenced was naive CD8+ T cells sorted from blood. This TCR was recovered from a young man in good health. The CDR3 loop reads CASSLGSGELFF. As DNA, the CDR3 is TGTGCCAGCAGTTTGGGGTCCGGGGAGCTGTTTTTT.